This TCR beta chain was sequenced for a study of beta chain features in type 1 diabetes. Notes on the study in general: For Type 1 diabetes patients, all four CD4+ subsets carried TCRB CDR3s that were moderately but significantly shorter. A closer apparent resemblance between naive, central memory and Treg TCRB repertoires was seen in patients than in healthy donors.

cDNA synthesis used the whole RNA isolate, giving expressed TCRB sequences. Approximately 3.6 million reads per sample were averaged for naive, central memory and regulatory samples. Assay: immunoSEQ multiplex PCR; the TCRdb copy retains only in-frame clones and omits some. The table shows under 350,000 clones, with 13% to 15% occurring only once. V lost 4 bases to trimming and J lost 7 bases; unmatched junction nucleotides: 4. Germline values: CDR1 SGHRS, CDR2 YFSETQ. The CDR3 runs to 14 residues. There are a few counts of this clone. Its antigen is not identified. This sample includes further DNA sequences coding for the same CDR3. Each sorted population was over 98% pure.

Specimen: naive CD4+ T cells from blood. The rearrangement joins TRBV5-1 to TRBJ2-1, with 11 bases identical to TRBD2. The receptor's source is a man aged 30 to 45 with type 1 diabetes. CDR3 sequence: CASSLRLAGNEQFF. Written as DNA, the CDR3 is TGCGCCAGCAGCCTCCGACTAGCGGGGAATGAGCAGTTCTTC.